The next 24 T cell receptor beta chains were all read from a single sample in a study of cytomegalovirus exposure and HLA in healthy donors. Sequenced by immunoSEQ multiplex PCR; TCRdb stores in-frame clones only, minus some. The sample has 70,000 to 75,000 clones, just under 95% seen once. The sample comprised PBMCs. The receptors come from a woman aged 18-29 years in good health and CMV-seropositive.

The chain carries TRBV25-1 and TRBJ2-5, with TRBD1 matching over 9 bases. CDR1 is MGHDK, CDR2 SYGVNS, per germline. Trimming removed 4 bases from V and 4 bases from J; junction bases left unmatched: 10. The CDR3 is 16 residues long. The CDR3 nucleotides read TGTGCCAGCAGTGCACCCGGGGGACAGGGAGGAGAGACCCAGTACTTC. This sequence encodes CASSAPGGQGGETQYF.

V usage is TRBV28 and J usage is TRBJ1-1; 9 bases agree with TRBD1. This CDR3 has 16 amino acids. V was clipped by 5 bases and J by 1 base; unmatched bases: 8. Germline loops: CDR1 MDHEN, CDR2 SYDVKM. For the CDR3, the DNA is TGTGCCAGCAGTCCCGGCTACAGGGGGCAGAACACTGAAGCTTTCTTT. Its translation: CASSPGYRGQNTEAFF.

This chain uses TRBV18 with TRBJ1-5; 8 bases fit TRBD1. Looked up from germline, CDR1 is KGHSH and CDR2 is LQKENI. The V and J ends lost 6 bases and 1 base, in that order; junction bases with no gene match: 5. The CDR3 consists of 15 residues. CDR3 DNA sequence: TGTGCCAGCTCCCTGGGACAGGCCAGCAATCAGCCCCAGCATTTT. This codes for CASSLGQASNQPQHF.

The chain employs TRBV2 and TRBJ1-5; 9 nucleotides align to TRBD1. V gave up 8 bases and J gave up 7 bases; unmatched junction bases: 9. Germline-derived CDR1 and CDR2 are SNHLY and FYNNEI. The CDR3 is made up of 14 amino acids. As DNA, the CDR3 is TGTGCCAGCGACCAACAGGGGGCCAACCAGCCCCAGCATTTT. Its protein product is CASDQQGANQPQHF. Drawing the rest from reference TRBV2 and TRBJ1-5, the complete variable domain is EPEVTQTPSHQVTQMGQEVILRCVPISNHLYFYWYRQILGQKVEFLVSFYNNEISEKSEIFDDQFSVERPDGSNFTLKIRSTKLEDSAMYFCASDQQGANQPQHFGDGTRLSIL.

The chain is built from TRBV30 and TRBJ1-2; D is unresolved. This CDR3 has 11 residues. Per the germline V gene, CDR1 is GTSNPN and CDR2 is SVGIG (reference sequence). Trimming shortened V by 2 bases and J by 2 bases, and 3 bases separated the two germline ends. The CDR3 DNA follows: TGTGCCTGGAGTCGGAACTATGGCTACACCTTC. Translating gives CAWSRNYGYTF.

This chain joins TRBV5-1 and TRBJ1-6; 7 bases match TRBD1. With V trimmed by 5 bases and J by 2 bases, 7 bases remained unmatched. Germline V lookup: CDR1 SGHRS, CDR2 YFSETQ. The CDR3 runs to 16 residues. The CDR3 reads CASRTSQGTYNSPLHF. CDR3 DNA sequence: TGCGCCAGCAGAACTTCACAGGGGACCTATAATTCACCCCTCCACTTT.

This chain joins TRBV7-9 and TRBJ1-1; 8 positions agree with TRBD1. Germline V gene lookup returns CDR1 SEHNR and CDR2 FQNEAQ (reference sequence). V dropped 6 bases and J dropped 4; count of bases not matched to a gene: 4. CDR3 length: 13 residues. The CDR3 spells CASRETGGTEAFF. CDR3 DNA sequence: TGTGCCAGCAGGGAAACAGGGGGCACTGAAGCTTTCTTT.

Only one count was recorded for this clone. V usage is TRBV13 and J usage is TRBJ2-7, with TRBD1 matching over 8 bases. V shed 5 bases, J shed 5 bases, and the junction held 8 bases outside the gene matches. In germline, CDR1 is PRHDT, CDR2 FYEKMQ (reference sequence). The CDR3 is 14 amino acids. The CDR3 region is CASSPWTGRNEQYF. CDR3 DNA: TGTGCCAGCAGCCCTTGGACAGGGAGGAACGAGCAGTACTTC.

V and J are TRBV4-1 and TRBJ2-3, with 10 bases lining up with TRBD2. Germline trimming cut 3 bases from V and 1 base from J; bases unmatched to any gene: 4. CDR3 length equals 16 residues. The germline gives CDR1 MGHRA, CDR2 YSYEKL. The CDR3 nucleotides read TGCGCCAGCAGCCATCTGCTAGCGGGAGGCACAGATACGCAGTATTTT. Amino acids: CASSHLLAGGTDTQYF.

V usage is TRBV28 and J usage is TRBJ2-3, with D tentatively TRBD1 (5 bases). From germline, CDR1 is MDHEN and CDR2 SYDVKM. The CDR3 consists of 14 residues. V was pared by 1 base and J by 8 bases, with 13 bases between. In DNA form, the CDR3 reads TGTGCCAGCAGTTTATCACAGGCGACCGGTACGCAGTATTTT. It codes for CASSLSQATGTQYF.

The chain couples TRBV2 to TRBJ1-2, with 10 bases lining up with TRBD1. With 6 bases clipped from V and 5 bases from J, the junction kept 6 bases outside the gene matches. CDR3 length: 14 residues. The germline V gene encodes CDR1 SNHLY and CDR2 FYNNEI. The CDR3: CASSPGTGDYGYTF. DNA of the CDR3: TGTGCCAGCAGCCCCGGGACAGGGGATTATGGCTACACCTTC.

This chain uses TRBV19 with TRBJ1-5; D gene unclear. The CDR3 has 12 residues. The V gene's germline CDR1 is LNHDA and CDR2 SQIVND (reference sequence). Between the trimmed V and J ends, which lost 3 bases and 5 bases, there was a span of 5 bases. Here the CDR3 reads CASSMYHQPQHF. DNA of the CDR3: TGTGCCAGTAGTATGTATCATCAGCCCCAGCATTTT.

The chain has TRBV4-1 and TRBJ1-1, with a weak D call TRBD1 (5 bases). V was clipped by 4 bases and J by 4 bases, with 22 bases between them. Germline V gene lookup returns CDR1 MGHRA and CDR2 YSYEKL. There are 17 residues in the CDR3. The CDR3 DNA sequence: TGCGCCAGCAGCCGTTCAGGGCGAGACGTAGTTTTCACTGAAGCTTTCTTT. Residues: CASSRSGRDVVFTEAFF.

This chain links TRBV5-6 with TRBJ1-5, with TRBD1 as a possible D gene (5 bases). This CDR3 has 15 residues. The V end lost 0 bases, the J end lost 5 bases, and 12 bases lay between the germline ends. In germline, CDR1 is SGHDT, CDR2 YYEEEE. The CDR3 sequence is CASSLDGQGDQPQHF. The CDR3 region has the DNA TGTGCCAGCAGCTTGGACGGGCAGGGTGATCAGCCCCAGCATTTT.

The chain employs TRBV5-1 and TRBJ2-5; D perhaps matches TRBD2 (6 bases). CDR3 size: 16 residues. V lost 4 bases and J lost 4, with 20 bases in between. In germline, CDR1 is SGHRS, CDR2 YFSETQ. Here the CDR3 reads CASSPLGGVASETQYF. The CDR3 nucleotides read TGCGCCAGCAGCCCACTTGGCGGGGTCGCTTCAGAGACCCAGTACTTC.

CDR3 in amino acids: CASSLSGVGDEKLFF. The CDR3 nucleotides read TGTGCCAGCAGCCTTTCAGGGGTGGGTGATGAAAAACTGTTTTTT. V is TRBV6-5 and J is TRBJ1-4; perhaps TRBD1 as D (6 bases). V was pared by 6 bases and J by 6 bases, with 17 bases between. The CDR3 extends over 15 amino acids. Germline V gives CDR1 MNHEY, CDR2 SVGAGI.

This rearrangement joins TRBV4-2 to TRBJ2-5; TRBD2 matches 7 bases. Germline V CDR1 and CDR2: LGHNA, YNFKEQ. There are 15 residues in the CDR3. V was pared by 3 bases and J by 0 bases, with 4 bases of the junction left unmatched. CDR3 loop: CASSHSGTDQETQYF. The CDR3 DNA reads TGTGCCAGCAGCCACAGCGGGACGGACCAAGAGACCCAGTACTTC.

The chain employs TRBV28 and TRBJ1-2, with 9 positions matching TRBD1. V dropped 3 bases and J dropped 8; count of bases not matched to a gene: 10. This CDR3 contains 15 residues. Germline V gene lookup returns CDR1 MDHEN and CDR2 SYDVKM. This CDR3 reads CASSFAVVTGGGYTF. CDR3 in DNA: TGTGCCAGCAGTTTTGCCGTGGTCACAGGGGGCGGCTACACCTTC.

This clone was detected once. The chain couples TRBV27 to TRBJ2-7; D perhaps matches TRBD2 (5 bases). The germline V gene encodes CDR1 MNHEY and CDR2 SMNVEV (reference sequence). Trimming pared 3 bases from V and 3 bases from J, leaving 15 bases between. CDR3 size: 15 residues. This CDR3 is CASSLRADLYYEQYF. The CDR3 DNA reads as TGTGCCAGCAGTTTGAGGGCAGACCTCTACTACGAGCAGTACTTC.

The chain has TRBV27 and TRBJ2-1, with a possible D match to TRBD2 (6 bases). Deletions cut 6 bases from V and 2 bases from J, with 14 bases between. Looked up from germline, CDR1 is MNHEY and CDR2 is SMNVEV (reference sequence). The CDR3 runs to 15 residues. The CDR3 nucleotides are TGTGCCAGCAGGCTCCTCGGGAGCACCTACAATGAGCAGTTCTTC. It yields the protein CASRLLGSTYNEQFF.

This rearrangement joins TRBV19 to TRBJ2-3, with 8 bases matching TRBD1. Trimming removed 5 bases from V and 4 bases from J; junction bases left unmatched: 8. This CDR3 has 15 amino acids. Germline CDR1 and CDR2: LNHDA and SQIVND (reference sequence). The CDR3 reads CASSDSGTGPDTQYF. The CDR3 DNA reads TGTGCCAGTAGTGACTCCGGGACAGGACCAGATACGCAGTATTTT.

CDR3 sequence: CASSLATGRDTQYF. For the CDR3, the DNA is TGTGCCAGCAGCTTAGCTACAGGGCGAGATACGCAGTATTTT. The rearrangement joins TRBV7-6 to TRBJ2-3; D perhaps matches TRBD1 (6 bases). This CDR3 is 14 amino acids long. CDR1 is SGHVS, CDR2 FNYEAQ, per germline. The germline V and J ends were trimmed by 0 bases and 5 bases, with 9 bases remaining between them. The full variable domain, in which reference TRBV7-6 and TRBJ2-3 provide the parts outside the CDR3, is GAGVSQSPRYKVTKRGQDVALRCDPISGHVSLYWYRQALGQGPEFLTYFNYEAQQDKSGLPNDRFSAERPEGSISTLTIQRTEQRDSAMYRCASSLATGRDTQYFGPGTRLTVL.

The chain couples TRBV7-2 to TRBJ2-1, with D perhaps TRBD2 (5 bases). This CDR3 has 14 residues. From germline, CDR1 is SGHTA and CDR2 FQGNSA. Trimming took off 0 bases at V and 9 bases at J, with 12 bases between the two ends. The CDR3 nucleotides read TGTGCCAGCAGCTTAGCTAGGAATGGACTTGAGCAGTTCTTC. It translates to CASSLARNGLEQFF.

CDR3 DNA: TGTGCTAGCTTCGAACAGGGGAGGCCCTACAATGAGCAGTTCTTC. It translates to CASFEQGRPYNEQFF. The chain has TRBV6-1 and TRBJ2-1; D perhaps matches TRBD1 (7 bases). The CDR3 consists of 15 residues. Germline values: CDR1 MNHNS, CDR2 SASEGT.